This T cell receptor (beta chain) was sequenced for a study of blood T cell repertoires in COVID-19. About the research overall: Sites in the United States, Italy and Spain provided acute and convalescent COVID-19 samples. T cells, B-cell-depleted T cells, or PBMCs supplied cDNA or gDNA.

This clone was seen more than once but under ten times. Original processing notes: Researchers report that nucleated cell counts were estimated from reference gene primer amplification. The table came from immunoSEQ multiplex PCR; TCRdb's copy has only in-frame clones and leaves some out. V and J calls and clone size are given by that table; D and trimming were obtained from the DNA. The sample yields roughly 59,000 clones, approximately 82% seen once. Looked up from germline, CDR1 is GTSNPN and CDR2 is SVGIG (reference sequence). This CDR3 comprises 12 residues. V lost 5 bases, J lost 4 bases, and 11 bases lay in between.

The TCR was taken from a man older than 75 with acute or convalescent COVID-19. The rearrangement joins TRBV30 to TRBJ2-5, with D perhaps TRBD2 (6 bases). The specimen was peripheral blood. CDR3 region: CAWGGRGETQYF. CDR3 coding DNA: TGTGCCTGGGGCGGGCGGGGAGAGACCCAGTACTTC.